Below, 13 T cell receptor beta chains from the same sample are listed, as sequenced in a study of chemoradiotherapy in HPV16-positive cancers. Method: immunoSEQ multiplex PCR; TCRdb's copy keeps in-frame clones and lacks some. The profile shows some 30,000 clones, roughly 75% of them singletons. The source was blood, collected from a patient who underwent chemoradiotherapy. The receptors were gathered from a human donor with HPV-associated anogenital cancer.

The rearrangement uses TRBV19 and TRBJ2-2, with TRBD2 as a possible D gene (5 bases). V was shortened by 5 bases and J by 1 base, with 8 bases between the two germline ends. The CDR3 spans 14 residues. Germline CDR1 LNHDA, CDR2 SQIVND (reference sequence). CDR3 bases: TGTGCCAGTAGTGGGAGACAGAACACCGGGGAGCTGTTTTTT. Its translation: CASSGRQNTGELFF.

The rearrangement uses TRBV27 and TRBJ1-2, with D possibly TRBD1 on 6 matching bases. The V end was cut by 4 bases, the J end by 4 bases, with 16 bases between. The germline CDR1 and CDR2 sequences are MNHEY and SMNVEV (reference sequence). The CDR3 covers 15 residues. The CDR3 reads CASSSSFGQSYGYTF. The DNA of the CDR3 is TGTGCCAGCAGTTCGAGCTTCGGACAGAGCTATGGCTACACCTTC.

The chain joins TRBV9 to TRBJ2-3; D gene ambiguous. The V and J ends lost 1 base and 3 bases respectively, with 12 bases between them. Germline V lookup: CDR1 SGDLS, CDR2 YYNGEE. The CDR3 spans 15 residues. Written as DNA, the CDR3 is TGTGCCAGCAGCGTACCTGGTTCCGCGACAGATACGCAGTATTTT. Residues: CASSVPGSATDTQYF.

This clone came up a few times. The chain uses TRBV6-6 and TRBJ1-5; no definite D call. V shed 1 base and J shed 7 bases, with 5 bases lying between them. The CDR3 consists of 12 residues. CDR1 and CDR2 from the germline V gene are MNHNY and SVGAGI (reference sequence). The CDR3 reads CASSYLAQPQHF. For the CDR3, the DNA is TGTGCCAGCAGTTACTTAGCCCAGCCCCAGCATTTT.

The genes are TRBV5-1 and TRBJ2-6; 9 nucleotides align to TRBD1. Per germline, CDR1 SGHRS and CDR2 YFSETQ. This CDR3 region has 21 residues. J was trimmed by 0 bases and V by 3 bases; bases with no gene match: 16. CDR3 in amino acids: CASSSTLVAGTGSSGANVLTF. CDR3 DNA: TGCGCCAGCAGCTCGACGTTAGTCGCCGGGACAGGGAGCTCTGGGGCCAACGTCCTGACTTTC.

The rearrangement uses TRBV10-3 and TRBJ1-4; D unresolved. Between the trimmed V and J ends, which lost 4 bases and 4 bases, there was a span of 10 bases. The CDR3 runs 14 residues. CDR1 and CDR2 (germline): ENHRY, SYGVKD. DNA of the CDR3: TGTGCCATCAGTGGGGCAGGTCTTAATGAAAAACTGTTTTTT. Its protein is CAISGAGLNEKLFF.

The chain carries TRBV10-1 and TRBJ2-7; a possible D gene is TRBD1 (7 bases). Trimming cost V 4 bases and J 2 bases, with 18 bases left between them. Germline CDR1 is WNHNN and CDR2 is SYGVQD (reference sequence). CDR3 length: 16 amino acids. CDR3 sequence reads: CASSGGGTAITYEQYF. DNA for the CDR3: TGCGCCAGCAGTGGAGGCGGGACAGCCATAACCTACGAGCAGTACTTC.

In this sample, this clone turned up once. The chain is built from TRBV30 and TRBJ1-5; weak D call: TRBD1 (5 bases). The CDR3 covers 16 residues. CDR1 GTSNPN and CDR2 SVGIG come from the germline V gene (reference sequence). Trimming took 3 bases from V and 0 from J, leaving 15 bases between them. The CDR3 loop is CAWRDTTLHSNQPQHF. CDR3 nucleotides: TGTGCCTGGAGGGACACCACTCTTCATAGCAATCAGCCCCAGCATTTT.

V is TRBV10-3 and J is TRBJ2-5, with D possibly matching TRBD1 (6 bases). There are 13 residues in the CDR3. Germline-derived CDR1 and CDR2 are ENHRY and SYGVKD. V lost 3 bases, J lost 5 bases, and 10 bases lay in between. In DNA form, the CDR3 reads TGTGCCATCAGTGATAGTAGGGGGGAGACCCAGTACTTC. Encoded protein: CAISDSRGETQYF.

This chain connects TRBV29-1 to TRBJ1-1; D is possibly TRBD1 (6 bases). The V gene lost 8 bases and the J gene lost 4 bases, with 17 bases spanning the gap. CDR1 is SQVTM, CDR2 ANQGSEA, per germline. CDR3 length: 13 amino acids. The CDR3 DNA reads as TGCAGCCACCGGATCGGGACAACCACTGAAGCTTTCTTT. Translation gives CSHRIGTTTEAFF.

This clone was seen a handful of times. The J gene is TRBJ1-1, the V gene TRBV7-2; D ambiguous. Per germline, CDR1 SGHTA and CDR2 FQGNSA. V lost 2 bases and J lost 4, with 8 bases in between. This CDR3 region has 13 residues. This chain's CDR3 is CASSLSGVTEAFF. CDR3 coding DNA: TGTGCCAGCAGCTTAAGTGGGGTCACTGAAGCTTTCTTT.

This clone has only a few counts. This rearrangement joins TRBV6-4 to TRBJ1-6; TRBD1 aligns across 7 bases. V lost 6 bases and J lost 5; bases outside the gene matches: 4. CDR3 length: 14 residues. The germline gives CDR1 MRHNA, CDR2 SNTAGT. The CDR3 DNA reads as TGTGCCAGCAGCCGAGACAGGGATAATTCACCCCTCCACTTT. It codes for CASSRDRDNSPLHF.

J is TRBJ2-5 and V is TRBV5-8; D not certain. CDR3 length: 14 amino acids. Germline assignment: CDR1 SGHTS and CDR2 YDEGEE. Trimming removed 4 bases at V and 4 bases at J, with 14 bases between. CDR3 DNA: TGTGCCAGCAGCCGACCGAACCGTCGAGAGACCCAGTACTTC. Protein sequence: CASSRPNRRETQYF.